These 26 T cell receptor beta chains were sequenced from one sample in a study of shared clonotypes between healthy human individuals. Generated by immunoSEQ multiplex PCR, the TCRdb table keeps only in-frame clones and is missing some. This sample carries 170,000 or so clones, approximately 61% of them seen once, and the ten largest clones take more than 9%. The sequencing input was memory CD4+ T cells sorted from blood. Noted subset: CD45RA-negative fraction. The receptors here all came from a man aged 25 to 45 in good health.

This chain links TRBV7-8 with TRBJ2-1; 14 positions agree with TRBD2. Trimming removed 5 bases from V and 8 bases from J; junction bases left unmatched: 5. The CDR3 sequence is 15 residues long. CDR1 and CDR2 from the germline V gene are SGHVS and FQNEAQ. The CDR3 protein is CASSPTSGRVDEQFF. DNA for the CDR3: TGTGCCAGCAGCCCGACTAGCGGGAGGGTCGATGAGCAGTTCTTC.

J is TRBJ2-5 and V is TRBV5-1, with TRBD2 matching 8 bases. The CDR3 has 15 residues. V was clipped by 6 bases and J by 2 bases; unmatched bases: 9. CDR1 is SGHRS and CDR2 is YFSETQ in the germline V gene. The CDR3: CASNKTPGGQETQYF. The CDR3 DNA reads TGCGCCAGCAACAAAACCCCGGGGGGGCAAGAGACCCAGTACTTC.

This clone ranks as medium-sized. CDR3 sequence (DNA): TGTGCCAGCAGCCCCGGGGGAGTCTCGGGGTACTTC. This sequence encodes CASSPGGVSGYF. The V gene is TRBV7-2, the J gene TRBJ2-7; TRBD2 is a possible D gene (6 bases). Trimming left V 5 bases short and J 12 bases short, with 17 bases between. CDR3 size: 12 residues. Germline loops: CDR1 SGHTA, CDR2 FQGNSA.

This sequence joins TRBV11-2 and TRBJ2-1; a weak D match, TRBD2 (5 bases). The CDR3 spans 15 residues. V dropped 1 base and J dropped 8 bases, with 15 bases sitting between them. Germline assignment: CDR1 SGHAT and CDR2 FQNNGV. The CDR3 loop is CASSLGSGTFYEQFF. The CDR3 bases are TGTGCCAGCAGCTTAGGCTCGGGAACCTTTTATGAGCAGTTCTTC.

The CDR3 DNA is TGTGCCAGCAGAGCAACGGGGAGCTCCTACGAGCAGTACTTC. Translation: CASRATGSSYEQYF. The chain links TRBV5-6 to TRBJ2-7, with a tentative D call TRBD2 (5 bases). CDR3 length: 14 residues. Deletions cut 5 bases from V and 0 bases from J, with 12 bases between. Looked up from germline, CDR1 is SGHDT and CDR2 is YYEEEE.

The chain is built from TRBV7-9 and TRBJ2-1; TRBD1 agrees at 7 bases. V lost 2 bases to trimming and J lost 6 bases; unmatched junction nucleotides: 7. Germline loops: CDR1 SEHNR, CDR2 FQNEAQ (reference sequence). CDR3 length: 15 residues. CDR3 protein: CASSLLPEGANEQFF. The CDR3 DNA sequence: TGTGCCAGCAGCTTACTGCCCGAGGGGGCCAATGAGCAGTTCTTC.

The rearrangement joins TRBV10-2 to TRBJ2-2; a weak D match, TRBD2 (6 bases). The CDR3 has 14 amino acids. V was shortened by 6 bases and J by 5 bases, with 13 bases between the two germline ends. The V gene's germline CDR1 is WSHSY and CDR2 SAAADI. This CDR3 reads CASREGRRTGELFF. The DNA of the CDR3 is TGCGCCAGCAGGGAGGGGAGACGGACCGGGGAGCTGTTTTTT.

This chain links TRBV2 with TRBJ1-5, with 10 bases lining up with TRBD1. Trimming cost V 6 bases and J 5 bases; bases outside gene matches: 4. This CDR3 is built from 14 residues. Germline loops: CDR1 SNHLY, CDR2 FYNNEI. The CDR3 DNA follows: TGTGCCAGCAGCGGGACAGGGGAGGATCAGCCCCAGCATTTT. Translated: CASSGTGEDQPQHF.

The J gene is TRBJ2-1, the V gene TRBV15; 9 nucleotides match TRBD1. The ends lost 3 bases at V and 9 bases at J; junction bases unmatched: 9. There are 15 residues in the CDR3. From germline, CDR1 is LNHNV and CDR2 YYDKDF (reference sequence). As DNA, the CDR3 is TGTGCCACCAGCAGCATGGGGACAGGGTTGTCTGAGCAGTTCTTC. This translates into CATSSMGTGLSEQFF.

This sequence joins TRBV5-4 and TRBJ2-5; 7 bases line up with TRBD2. V was pared by 0 bases and J by 5 bases, with 7 bases of the junction left unmatched. Germline CDR1 is SGHNT and CDR2 is YYREEE (reference sequence). This CDR3 spans 15 amino acids. The CDR3 is CASSLGGAGEETQYF. The CDR3 nucleotides are TGTGCCAGCAGCTTGGGTGGTGCGGGGGAGGAGACCCAGTACTTC.

The chain recombines TRBV6-5 with TRBJ2-7; 11 bases are a match to TRBD1. The CDR3 consists of 15 residues. In germline, CDR1 is MNHEY, CDR2 SVGAGI. V trimming: 4 bases; J trimming: 5 bases; junction bases outside the gene matches: 7. CDR3 DNA: TGTGCCAGCAGTTCCTGGACAGGGGGCGCGGACGAGCAGTACTTC. Protein product: CASSSWTGGADEQYF.

The chain employs TRBV9 and TRBJ2-1; D may be TRBD2 (6 bases). The germline V gene has CDR1 SGDLS and CDR2 YYNGEE. The V end was cut by 3 bases, the J end by 7 bases, with 17 bases between. The CDR3 is 15 residues long. CDR3 sequence: CASSAGVIGVNEQFF. CDR3 sequence (DNA): TGTGCCAGCAGCGCGGGAGTCATAGGGGTAAATGAGCAGTTCTTC.

This clone was found a few times. The rearrangement uses TRBV2 and TRBJ1-5; the D gene is possibly TRBD1 (5 bases). V was trimmed by 9 bases and J by 2 bases, leaving 11 bases between them. The CDR3 runs 13 residues. The V gene's germline CDR1 is SNHLY and CDR2 FYNNEI. The CDR3 coding sequence is TGTGCCAGTACAGGACGGGGCAATCAGCCCCAGCATTTT. This gives the protein CASTGRGNQPQHF.

V is TRBV19 and J is TRBJ1-2; 9 bases map to TRBD1. The CDR3 loop spans 13 amino acids. The V gene end was trimmed by 5 bases and the J gene end by 5 bases; junction bases not matched to a gene: 3. From germline, CDR1 is LNHDA and CDR2 SQIVND (reference sequence). The CDR3 sequence is CASSPGQGYGYTF. DNA of the CDR3: TGTGCCAGTAGTCCGGGACAGGGATATGGCTACACCTTC.

This clone was detected only once. V is TRBV7-2 and J is TRBJ1-1; TRBD1 matches 7 bases. There are 14 residues in the CDR3. V trimming: 3 bases; J trimming: 1 base; junction bases outside the gene matches: 2. The germline V gene has CDR1 SGHTA and CDR2 FQGNSA. CDR3 DNA: TGTGCCAGCAGCTTTCGGACAGGGAACACTGAAGCTTTCTTT. Translating gives CASSFRTGNTEAFF.

The rearrangement uses TRBV28 and TRBJ2-7, with TRBD1 matching 8 bases. Trimming cost V 3 bases and J 5 bases; bases outside gene matches: 9. CDR1 is MDHEN and CDR2 is SYDVKM in the germline V gene. The CDR3 has 15 residues. The CDR3 DNA is TGTGCCAGCAGTTTTCCAAGACAGGGGTCCCACGAGCAGTACTTC. Translated: CASSFPRQGSHEQYF.

The chain joins TRBV11-3 to TRBJ2-7, with D perhaps assigned TRBD1 or TRBD2 (6 bases each). The CDR3 is 14 residues long. V was shortened by 1 base and J by 0 bases, with 7 bases between the two germline ends. Germline values: CDR1 SGHNT, CDR2 YENEEA. CDR3 loop: CASSLGGASYEQYF. CDR3 DNA sequence: TGTGCCAGCAGCTTAGGGGGGGCCTCCTACGAGCAGTACTTC.

The J gene is TRBJ2-3, the V gene TRBV7-2, with D tentatively TRBD1 or TRBD2 (6 bases each). V lost 5 bases to trimming and J lost 4 bases, with 16 bases between them. Germline CDR1 and CDR2: SGHTA and FQGNSA. The length of the CDR3 is 15 residues. The CDR3 sequence is CASSQGGQGADTQYF. As DNA, the CDR3 is TGTGCCAGCAGCCAAGGGGGGCAGGGCGCAGATACGCAGTATTTT.

This clone was observed at least ten times. The V call is TRBV5-4, the J call TRBJ2-1, with 10 bases aligning to TRBD2. Germline values: CDR1 SGHNT, CDR2 YYREEE (reference sequence). Losses at the gene ends were 4 bases for V and 5 bases for J; bases not matched to a gene: 9. The CDR3 consists of 16 residues. CDR3 region: CASSPPLAGANNEQFF. The CDR3 DNA is TGTGCCAGCAGCCCGCCGCTAGCGGGGGCTAACAATGAGCAGTTCTTC. Together with reference TRBV5-4 and TRBJ2-1, the CDR3 gives the full variable domain: ETGVTQSPTHLIKTRGQQVTLRCSSQSGHNTVSWYQQALGQGPQFIFQYYREEENGRGNFPPRFSGLQFPNYSSELNVNALELDDSALYLCASSPPLAGANNEQFFGPGTRLTVL.

The genes are TRBV18 and TRBJ2-3; TRBD1 matches 10 bases. The CDR3 extends over 16 amino acids. The V gene's germline CDR1 is KGHSH and CDR2 LQKENI. Trimming cost V 2 bases and J 2 bases; bases outside gene matches: 4. CDR3 protein: CASSPTGQGVTDTQYF. The CDR3 DNA is TGTGCCAGCTCACCAACCGGACAGGGGGTCACAGATACGCAGTATTTT.

This sequence joins TRBV28 and TRBJ2-7; D is unclear. Germline lookup yields CDR1 MDHEN and CDR2 SYDVKM. This CDR3 spans 12 amino acids. Trimming left V 7 bases short and J 3 bases short, with 10 bases between. The CDR3 protein is CASNLPNYEQYF. DNA for the CDR3: TGTGCCAGCAACCTACCTAACTACGAGCAGTACTTC.

The CDR3 nucleotides read TGTGCCAGCAGTCTCTCGGGACAGCAAAACAATGAGCAGTTCTTC. Translated, it gives CASSLSGQQNNEQFF. The chain employs TRBV2 and TRBJ2-1; 7 bases line up with TRBD1. The CDR3 has 15 amino acids. The V gene end was trimmed by 5 bases and the J gene end by 5 bases; junction bases not matched to a gene: 9. Per the germline V gene, CDR1 is SNHLY and CDR2 is FYNNEI. Full variable domain (outside the CDR3, taken from reference TRBV2 and TRBJ2-1): EPEVTQTPSHQVTQMGQEVILRCVPISNHLYFYWYRQILGQKVEFLVSFYNNEISEKSEIFDDQFSVERPDGSNFTLKIRSTKLEDSAMYFCASSLSGQQNNEQFFGPGTRLTVL.

This chain connects TRBV28 to TRBJ1-5; no firm D call. This CDR3 region has 15 residues. Per the germline V gene, CDR1 is MDHEN and CDR2 is SYDVKM. Trimming removed 1 base from V and 7 bases from J, with 14 bases in between. CDR3 DNA sequence: TGTGCCAGCAGTTTATTGCCTCCAGGAGGGCAGCCCCAGCATTTT. Its translation: CASSLLPPGGQPQHF.

This clone was observed a handful of times. The chain recombines TRBV6-1 with TRBJ1-2; D not certain. The CDR3 loop spans 13 amino acids. Germline V gives CDR1 MNHNS, CDR2 SASEGT. The ends were cut back, 2 bases at V and 1 base at J, with 5 bases in the middle. Written as DNA, the CDR3 is TGTGCCAGCAGTGAACGGGGTAACTATGGCTACACCTTC. Residues: CASSERGNYGYTF.

The chain has TRBV5-4 and TRBJ2-3; D possibly uses TRBD1 or TRBD2 (6 bases each). Germline lookup yields CDR1 SGHNT and CDR2 YYREEE (reference sequence). V lost 4 bases and J 3 bases, leaving 18 bases between the germline ends. The CDR3 totals 16 residues. The CDR3 nucleotides are TGTGCCAGCAGCCCACTACAGGGACGGGGGACAGATACGCAGTATTTT. This encodes CASSPLQGRGTDTQYF.

The V and J genes are TRBV9 and TRBJ2-2; the D is unclear. Germline CDR1 reads SGDLS; CDR2 reads YYNGEE. V was trimmed by 2 bases and J by 3 bases, leaving 2 bases between them. CDR3 length: 12 amino acids. The CDR3 protein is CASSVDTGELFF. CDR3 sequence (DNA): TGTGCCAGCAGCGTGGACACCGGGGAGCTGTTTTTT.